The 12 T cell receptor beta chains given below trace back to one sample, sequenced in a study of cytomegalovirus exposure and HLA in healthy donors. PCR involved 60 Vbeta and 13 Jbeta primers. Only in-frame clones appear in the TCRdb table, and some are missing; sequencing was by immunoSEQ multiplex PCR. Among tens of thousands of clones, roughly two thirds were seen once, and the ten largest hold approximately 5.4%. Input material: PBMCs. These receptors all come from a man aged 50 to 60 in good health and CMV-seronegative.

The rearrangement joins TRBV29-1 to TRBJ1-5; 9 nucleotides agree with TRBD1. This CDR3 is built from 13 residues. The V gene end was trimmed by 6 bases and the J gene end by 7 bases; junction bases not matched to a gene: 7. In germline, CDR1 is SQVTM, CDR2 ANQGSEA. CDR3: CSVGTGIGQPQHF. The CDR3 nucleotides are TGCAGCGTAGGGACAGGGATCGGACAGCCCCAGCATTTT.

The chain recombines TRBV6-5 with TRBJ1-2; D is unresolved. Germline V CDR1 and CDR2: MNHEY, SVGAGI. The length of the CDR3 is 14 residues. The germline V and J ends were trimmed by 2 bases and 8 bases, with 15 bases remaining between them. The CDR3 is CASSYDGFTQGYTF. The DNA for the CDR3 is TGTGCCAGCAGTTACGACGGGTTTACCCAGGGCTACACCTTC.

This clone was seen a handful of times. The rearrangement joins TRBV10-1 to TRBJ2-3; 12 positions agree with TRBD2. The length of the CDR3 is 17 residues. The junction had 8 bases not matched to a gene; V was cut back by 2 bases and J by 5 bases. The germline V gene has CDR1 WNHNN and CDR2 SYGVQD (reference sequence). The CDR3 protein is CASSERTSGADRDTQYF. The CDR3 bases are TGCGCCAGCAGTGAGCGGACTAGCGGGGCGGACAGAGATACGCAGTATTTT.

The V call is TRBV29-1, the J call TRBJ2-1; D is possibly TRBD1 (6 bases). V was trimmed by 7 bases and J by 2 bases, leaving 21 bases between them. The CDR3 runs 16 residues. Germline V gives CDR1 SQVTM, CDR2 ANQGSEA. CDR3 nucleotides: TGCAGCGCCGAAGGGACAAGGGAAGGGGCCTACAATGAGCAGTTCTTC. It codes for CSAEGTREGAYNEQFF.

The chain combines TRBV9 with TRBJ2-1, with 8 positions matching TRBD2. J gave up 6 bases and V 1 base, and 15 bases lay outside the gene matches. The CDR3 loop spans 18 amino acids. Germline CDR1 is SGDLS and CDR2 is YYNGEE. The CDR3 nucleotides are TGTGCCAGCAGCGTATCCCCATCAGGACTAGCCAAGACCAATGAGCAGTTCTTC. The encoded protein is CASSVSPSGLAKTNEQFF.

V is TRBV6-5 and J is TRBJ1-5; D gene uncertain. This CDR3 is 13 amino acids long. Germline lookup yields CDR1 MNHEY and CDR2 SVGAGI. Trimming stripped 6 bases from V and 4 bases from J, with 10 bases between. The CDR3 reads CASRYRENQPQHF. CDR3 in DNA: TGTGCCAGCAGATACCGCGAAAATCAGCCCCAGCATTTT.

This clone was observed a few times. The gene calls are TRBV29-1 and TRBJ2-5; 10 bases align to TRBD1. The length of the CDR3 is 14 residues. With 4 bases clipped from V and 2 bases from J, the junction kept 4 bases outside the gene matches. From germline, CDR1 is SQVTM and CDR2 ANQGSEA. The CDR3 here is CSVAAGQGQETQYF. The DNA of the CDR3 is TGCAGCGTTGCGGCGGGACAGGGGCAAGAGACCCAGTACTTC.

The chain has TRBV6-5 and TRBJ1-1; D possibly corresponds to TRBD1 (5 bases). V lost 6 bases and J lost 1, with 6 bases in between. In germline, CDR1 is MNHEY, CDR2 SVGAGI. This CDR3 contains 12 residues. The CDR3 nucleotides read TGTGCCAGCAGGGGGCAGAACACTGAAGCTTTCTTT. This translates into CASRGQNTEAFF.

This clone was recorded once. The V gene is TRBV6-6, the J gene TRBJ1-5, with 7 bases matching TRBD1. CDR1 and CDR2 from the germline V gene are MNHNY and SVGAGI (reference sequence). This CDR3 region has 14 residues. J was trimmed by 3 bases and V by 10 bases; bases with no gene match: 9. CDR3 nucleotide sequence: TGTGCCATCTCAGGGGGTTGGGACAATCAGCCCCAGCATTTT. This translates into CAISGGWDNQPQHF.

This clone was recorded a few times. V gene TRBV19 combines with J gene TRBJ2-6, with D possibly TRBD2 on 5 matching bases. Per germline, CDR1 LNHDA and CDR2 SQIVND (reference sequence). V lost 5 bases and J 0 bases, leaving 20 bases between the germline ends. The CDR3 has 19 residues. In DNA, the CDR3 is TGTGCCAGTAGTCAGGAGGTTGGCAGGCCCCTCTCTGGGGCCAACGTCCTGACTTTC. It translates to CASSQEVGRPLSGANVLTF.

The genes are TRBV19 and TRBJ1-3, with D maybe TRBD1 (6 bases). The CDR3 spans 15 residues. Germline CDR1 and CDR2: LNHDA and SQIVND (reference sequence). Trimming pared 8 bases from V and 0 bases from J, leaving 14 bases between. The CDR3 nucleotides read TGTGCCAGTGCCAGGGACACCAACTCTGGAAACACCATATATTTT. Translating it yields CASARDTNSGNTIYF.

This chain uses TRBV6-5 with TRBJ2-4, with D maybe TRBD2 (6 bases). Trimming took 0 bases from V and 11 from J, leaving 14 bases between them. Germline CDR1 and CDR2: MNHEY and SVGAGI. CDR3 length: 14 amino acids. DNA of the CDR3: TGTGCCAGCAGTTACTCGTGGCGGCGGGGATTTCAGTACTTC. Residues: CASSYSWRRGFQYF.